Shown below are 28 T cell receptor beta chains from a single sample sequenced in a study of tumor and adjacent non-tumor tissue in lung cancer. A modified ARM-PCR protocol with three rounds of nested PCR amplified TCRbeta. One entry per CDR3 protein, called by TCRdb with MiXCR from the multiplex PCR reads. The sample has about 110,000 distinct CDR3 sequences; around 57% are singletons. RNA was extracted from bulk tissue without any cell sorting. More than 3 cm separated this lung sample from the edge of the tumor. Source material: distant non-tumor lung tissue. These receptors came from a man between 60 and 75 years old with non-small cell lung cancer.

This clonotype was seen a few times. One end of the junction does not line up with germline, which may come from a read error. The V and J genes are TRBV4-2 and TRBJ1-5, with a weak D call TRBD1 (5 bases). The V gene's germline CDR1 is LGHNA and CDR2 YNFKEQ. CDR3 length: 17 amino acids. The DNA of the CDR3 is TGTTCCAGCGGCCAAGATCCGGGCCAGGGTGCTTATCAGCCCCAGCATTTT. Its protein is CSSGQDPGQGAYQPQHF.

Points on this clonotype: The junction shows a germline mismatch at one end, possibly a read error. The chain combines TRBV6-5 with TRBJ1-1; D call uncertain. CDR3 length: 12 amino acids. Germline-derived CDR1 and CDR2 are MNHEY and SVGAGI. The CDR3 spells CAKSTVNTEAFF. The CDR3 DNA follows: TGTGCCAAAAGTACGGTGAACACTGAGGCTTTCTTT.

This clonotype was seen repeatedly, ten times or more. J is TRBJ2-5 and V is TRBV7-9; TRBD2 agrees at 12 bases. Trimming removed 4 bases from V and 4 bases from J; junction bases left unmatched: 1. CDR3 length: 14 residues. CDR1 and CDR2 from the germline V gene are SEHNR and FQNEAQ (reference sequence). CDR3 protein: CASSSSGRAETQYF. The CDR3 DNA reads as TGTGCCAGCAGCTCTAGCGGGAGGGCAGAGACCCAGTACTTC.

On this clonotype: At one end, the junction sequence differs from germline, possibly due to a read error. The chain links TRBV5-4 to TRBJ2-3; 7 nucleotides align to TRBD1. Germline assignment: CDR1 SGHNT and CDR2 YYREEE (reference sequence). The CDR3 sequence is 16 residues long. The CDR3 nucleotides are TGTGCCAGCAGACCAGACAGGGTAACTGGCACAGATGCGCAGTATTTT. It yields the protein CASRPDRVTGTDAQYF.

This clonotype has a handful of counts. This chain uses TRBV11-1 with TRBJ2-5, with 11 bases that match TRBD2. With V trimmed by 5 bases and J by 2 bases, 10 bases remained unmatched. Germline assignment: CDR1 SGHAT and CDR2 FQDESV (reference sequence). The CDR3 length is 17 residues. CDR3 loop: CASSPNPRTSGQETQYF. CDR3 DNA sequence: TGTGCCAGCAGCCCTAATCCTAGGACTAGCGGGCAAGAGACCCAGTACTTC.

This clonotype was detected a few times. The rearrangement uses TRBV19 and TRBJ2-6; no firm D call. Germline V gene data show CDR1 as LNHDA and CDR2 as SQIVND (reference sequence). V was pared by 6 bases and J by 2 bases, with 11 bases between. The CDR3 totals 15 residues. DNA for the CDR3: TGTGCCAGTAGCCAACCCATGGCTGGGGCCAACGTCCTGACTTTC. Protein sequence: CASSQPMAGANVLTF.

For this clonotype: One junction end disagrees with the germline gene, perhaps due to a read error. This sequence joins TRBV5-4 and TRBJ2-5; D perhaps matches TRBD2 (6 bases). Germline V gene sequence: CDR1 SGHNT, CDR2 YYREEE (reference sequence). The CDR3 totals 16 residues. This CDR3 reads CVSSPGTDPLGETQYF. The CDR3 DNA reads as TGTGTCAGCAGCCCCGGGACTGACCCTCTCGGGGAGACCCAGTACTTC. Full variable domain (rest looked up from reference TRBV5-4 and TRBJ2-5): ETGVTQSPTHLIKTRGQQVTLRCSSQSGHNTVSWYQQALGQGPQFIFQYYREEENGRGNFPPRFSGLQFPNYSSELNVNALELDDSALYLCVSSPGTDPLGETQYFGPGTRLLVL.

Here the CDR3 DNA reads TGTGCCAGCAGCTTAGTGAGGTCGTGGTCCCAGCAGTACTTC. It codes for CASSLVRSWSQQYF. The rearrangement uses TRBV13 and TRBJ2-7, with D hard to call. Germline V gives CDR1 PRHDT, CDR2 FYEKMQ (reference sequence). V gave up 1 base and J gave up 8 bases, with 15 bases separating them. The CDR3 is made up of 14 amino acids.

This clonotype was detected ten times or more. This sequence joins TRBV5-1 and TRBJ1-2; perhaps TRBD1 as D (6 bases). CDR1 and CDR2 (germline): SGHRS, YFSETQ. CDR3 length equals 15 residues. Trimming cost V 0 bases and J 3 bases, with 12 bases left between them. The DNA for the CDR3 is TGCGCCAGCAGCTTGGCAGGGGCGCTGGACTATGGCTACACCTTC. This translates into CASSLAGALDYGYTF.

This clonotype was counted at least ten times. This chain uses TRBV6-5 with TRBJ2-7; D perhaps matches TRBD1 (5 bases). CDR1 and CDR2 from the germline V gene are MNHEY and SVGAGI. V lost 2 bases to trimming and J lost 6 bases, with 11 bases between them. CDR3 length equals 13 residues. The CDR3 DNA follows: TGTGCCAGCAGTTACACTCAGGGCGGCGAGCAGTACTTC. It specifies CASSYTQGGEQYF.

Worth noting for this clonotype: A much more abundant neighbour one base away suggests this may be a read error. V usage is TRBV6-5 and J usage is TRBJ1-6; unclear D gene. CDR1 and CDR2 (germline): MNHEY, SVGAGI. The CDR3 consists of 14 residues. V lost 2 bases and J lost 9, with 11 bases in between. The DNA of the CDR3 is TGTGCCAGCAGTTACGGTGTATGGGTTTCACCCCTCCACTTT. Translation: CASSYGVWVSPLHF.

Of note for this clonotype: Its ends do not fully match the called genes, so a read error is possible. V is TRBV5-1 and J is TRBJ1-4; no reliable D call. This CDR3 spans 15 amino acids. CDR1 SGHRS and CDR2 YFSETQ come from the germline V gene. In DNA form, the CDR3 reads TGCGACAGCAGCTTGGAGAGTGGGAAGGCTGAAAAACTGTTTTTT. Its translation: CDSSLESGKAEKLFF.

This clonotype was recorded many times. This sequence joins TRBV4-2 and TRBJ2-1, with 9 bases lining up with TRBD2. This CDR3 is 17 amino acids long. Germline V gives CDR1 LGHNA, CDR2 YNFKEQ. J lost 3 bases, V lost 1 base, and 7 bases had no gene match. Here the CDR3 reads CASSQGSAGGNYNEQFF. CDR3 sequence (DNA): TGTGCCAGCAGCCAAGGATCGGCGGGAGGGAACTACAATGAGCAGTTCTTC.

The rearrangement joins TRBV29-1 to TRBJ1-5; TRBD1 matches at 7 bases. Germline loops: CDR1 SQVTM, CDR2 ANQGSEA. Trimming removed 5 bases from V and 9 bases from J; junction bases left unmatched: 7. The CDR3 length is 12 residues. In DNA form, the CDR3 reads TGCAGCGTTCGACAGGGCGGTCGGCCCCAGCATTTT. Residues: CSVRQGGRPQHF.

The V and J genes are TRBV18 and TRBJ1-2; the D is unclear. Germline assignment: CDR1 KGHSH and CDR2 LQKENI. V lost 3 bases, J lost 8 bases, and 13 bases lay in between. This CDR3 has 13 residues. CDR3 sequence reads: CASSPLVGEGYTF. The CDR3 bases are TGTGCCAGCTCACCCTTAGTTGGTGAAGGCTACACCTTC.

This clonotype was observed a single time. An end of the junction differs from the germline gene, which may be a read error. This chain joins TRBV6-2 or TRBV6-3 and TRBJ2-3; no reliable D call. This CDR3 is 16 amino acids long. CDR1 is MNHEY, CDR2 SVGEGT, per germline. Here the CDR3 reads CASSSSGQPNTYTQYF. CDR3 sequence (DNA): TGTGCCAGCAGTTCCTCGGGCCAACCTAACACATATACGCAGTATTTT.

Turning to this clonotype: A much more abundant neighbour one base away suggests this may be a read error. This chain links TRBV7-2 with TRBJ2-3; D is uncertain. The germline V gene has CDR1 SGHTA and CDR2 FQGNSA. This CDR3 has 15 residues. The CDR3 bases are TGTGCCATCAGCTTAGTGGTTGGGGGCACAGATACGCAGTATTTT. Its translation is CAISLVVGGTDTQYF. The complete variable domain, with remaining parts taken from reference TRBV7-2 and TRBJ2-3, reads GAGVSQSPSNKVTEKGKDVELRCDPISGHTALYWYRQSLGQGLEFLIYFQGNSAPDKSGLPSDRFSAERTGGSVSTLTIQRTQQEDSAVYLCAISLVVGGTDTQYFGPGTRLTVL.

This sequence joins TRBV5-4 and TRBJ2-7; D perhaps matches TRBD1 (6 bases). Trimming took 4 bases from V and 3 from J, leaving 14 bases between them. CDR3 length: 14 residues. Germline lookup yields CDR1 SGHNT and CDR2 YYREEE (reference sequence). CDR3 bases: TGTGCCAGCAGCCATTCGCTAGGGGGCTACGAGCAGTACTTC. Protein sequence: CASSHSLGGYEQYF.

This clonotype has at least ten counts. The CDR3 sequence is CASSLYGTAEAFF. The CDR3 nucleotides read TGTGCCAGCAGCTTGTATGGGACGGCTGAAGCTTTCTTT. The chain couples TRBV5-4 to TRBJ1-1; weak D call: TRBD1 (5 bases). Trimming removed 1 base at V and 6 bases at J, with 10 bases between. CDR1 and CDR2 (germline): SGHNT, YYREEE (reference sequence). This CDR3 is built from 13 residues.

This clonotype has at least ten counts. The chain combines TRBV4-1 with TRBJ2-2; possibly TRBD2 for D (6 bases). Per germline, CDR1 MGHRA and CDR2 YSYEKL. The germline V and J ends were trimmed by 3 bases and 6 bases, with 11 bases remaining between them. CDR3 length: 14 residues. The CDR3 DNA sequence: TGCGCCAGCAGCCACCTAGGAGGGCCCGGGGAGCTGTTTTTT. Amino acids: CASSHLGGPGELFF.

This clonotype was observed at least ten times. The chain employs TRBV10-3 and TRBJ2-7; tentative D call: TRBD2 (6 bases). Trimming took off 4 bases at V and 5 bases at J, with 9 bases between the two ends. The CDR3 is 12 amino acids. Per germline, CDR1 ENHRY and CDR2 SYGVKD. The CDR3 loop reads CAISVGGDEQYF. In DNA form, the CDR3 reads TGTGCCATCAGTGTCGGAGGGGACGAGCAGTACTTC.

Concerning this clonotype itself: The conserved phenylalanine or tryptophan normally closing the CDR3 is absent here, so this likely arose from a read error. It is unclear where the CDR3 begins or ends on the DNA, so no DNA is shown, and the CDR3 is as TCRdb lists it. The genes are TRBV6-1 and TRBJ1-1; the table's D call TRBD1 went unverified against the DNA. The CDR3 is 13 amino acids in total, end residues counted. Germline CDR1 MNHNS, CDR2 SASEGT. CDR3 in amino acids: CASAGQMNTEAIL.

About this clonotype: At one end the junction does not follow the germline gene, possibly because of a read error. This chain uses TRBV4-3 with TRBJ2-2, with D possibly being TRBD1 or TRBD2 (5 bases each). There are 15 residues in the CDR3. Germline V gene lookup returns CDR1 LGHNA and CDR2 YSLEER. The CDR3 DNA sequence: TGCGCCAGCAGCCAAGTTCTGGTGTACACCGGGGACCTGTTTTTT. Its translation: CASSQVLVYTGDLFF.

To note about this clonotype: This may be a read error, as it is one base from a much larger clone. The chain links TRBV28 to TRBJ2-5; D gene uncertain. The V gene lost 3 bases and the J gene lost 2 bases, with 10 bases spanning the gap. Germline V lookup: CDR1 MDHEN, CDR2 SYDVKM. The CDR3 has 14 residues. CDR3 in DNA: TGTGCCAGCAGTTTCGGTCAGCAGCAAGAGACCCAGTACTTC. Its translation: CASSFGQQQETQYF.

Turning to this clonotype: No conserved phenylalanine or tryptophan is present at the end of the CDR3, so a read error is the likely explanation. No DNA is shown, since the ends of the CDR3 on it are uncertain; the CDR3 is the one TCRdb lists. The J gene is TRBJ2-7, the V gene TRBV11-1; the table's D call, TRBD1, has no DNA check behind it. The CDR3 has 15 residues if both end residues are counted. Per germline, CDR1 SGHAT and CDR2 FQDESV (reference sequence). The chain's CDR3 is CASSSGTGVSYEQYL.

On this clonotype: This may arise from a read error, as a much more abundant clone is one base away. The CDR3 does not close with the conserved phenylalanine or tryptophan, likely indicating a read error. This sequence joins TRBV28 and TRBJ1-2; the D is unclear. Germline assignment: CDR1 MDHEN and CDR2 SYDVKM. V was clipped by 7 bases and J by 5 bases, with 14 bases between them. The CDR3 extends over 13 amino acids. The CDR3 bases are TGTGCCAGCACCCTGGGTTGGACGTATGGCTACACCTTA. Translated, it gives CASTLGWTYGYTL.

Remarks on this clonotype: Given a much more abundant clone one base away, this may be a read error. The CDR3 DNA sequence: TGTGCCAGCAACCAAGATACAGCAGAGACCCAGTACTTC. Amino acids: CASNQDTAETQYF. The V gene is TRBV4-2, the J gene TRBJ2-5; D is undetermined. Germline V lookup: CDR1 LGHNA, CDR2 YNFKEQ. There are 13 residues in the CDR3.

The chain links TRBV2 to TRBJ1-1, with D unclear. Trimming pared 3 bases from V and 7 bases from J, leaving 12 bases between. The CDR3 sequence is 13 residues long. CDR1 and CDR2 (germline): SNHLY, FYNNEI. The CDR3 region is CASSDGVLGEAFF. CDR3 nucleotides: TGTGCCAGCAGTGATGGGGTTCTCGGTGAAGCTTTCTTT.